This T cell receptor beta chain originates from a study of beta chain features in type 1 diabetes (dated by TCRdb to between 2018 and 2020). For the study in its entirety: No differences in mean age, gender distribution, total cell number or subset yield were found between patients and healthy donors. A total of 85 million to 140 million sorted cells were examined across all samples, and a strong correlation was observed between cell number per subset and RNA yield. In the study, TCRB repertoires of sorted circulating CD4+ T cell subsets from recently diagnosed type 1 diabetes patients were compared with those of matched healthy donors. Naive and central memory subsets were obtained from all 30 or so donors, but regulatory and stem cell-like memory subsets were isolated from only 8 patients and roughly 8 healthy donors.

General conclusions and limits of the study: Shorter templates might have been favored by PCR, but patient and control samples were amplified and corrected together, so both groups would have been affected equally by any skew. Type 1 diabetes patients showed a moderate but significant shortening of TCRB CDR3 length in all four CD4+ subsets. Naive, central memory and regulatory TCRB repertoires appeared to be more similar among patients than among healthy donors. At VDJ recombination sites, patients with type 1 diabetes made fewer insertions and deleted more nucleotides, a pattern implying thymic rearrangement abnormalities. Because the HLA sub-analyses included only small numbers of individuals, any influence of HLA type on TCRB rearrangement was left unresolved. Sequencing cDNA rather than genomic DNA could over-represent highly expressing activated cells, although activation and CD3 levels did not differ between groups.

Each donor gave one peripheral blood draw, approximately 110 mL on average, collected into heparinised tubes. Using a panel that included CD45RO, CCR7, CD25, CD127, CD95 and CD27, naive, central memory, regulatory and stem cell-like memory CD4+ T cells were sorted on a BD FACSAria II. All sorted populations exceeded 98% purity. Right away, PBMCs were isolated by Lymphoprep density gradient centrifugation and were stained directly, with no culture step. Samples were stained and sorted in pairs, with one healthy donor and one patient per experiment, so that batch effects were minimized. With regard to this clone: Its cognate antigen has yet to be identified. The sample holds no much larger clone one base away, and base qualities are not on file.

For CDR1 and CDR2, the germline V gene (reference sequence) lists LNHDA and SQIVND. The CDR3 measures 17 amino acids from cysteine to phenylalanine. The only DNA kept is the CDR3, 51 bases in frame from the first base. V loses 3 bases of germline sequence and J loses 4 bases, and the interval between the two ends is 19 bases. The entire isolated RNA was reverse transcribed using the High Capacity cDNA Reverse Transcription Kit, and thus expressed TCRB transcripts were sequenced. Naive, central memory and regulatory T cell samples underwent deep immunoSEQ sequencing, averaging roughly 3.3 million total reads per sample. Sorted cells were lysed in RLT buffer and RNA was extracted with DNase-treated RNeasy Micro or Mini kits, depending on cell number. Each cell subset was processed separately to prevent cross-contamination, with patient and healthy donor samples processed together. The immunoSEQ multiplex PCR was used to amplify TCRB sequences from cDNA, yielding 87-bp fragments that span the CDR3 region. The amplicons were sequenced using the Illumina HiSeq platform. The paper's processing steps were these. Synthetic template baselines were used to correct PCR bias computationally, reads within Hamming distance 2 were collapsed together, and singletons that could not be merged were discarded. Reads were aligned against IMGT to assign V, D and J genes, CDR3 length and insertions or deletions at six rearrangement sites. Clonotype counts were normalized to sorted cell number within each subset before computing true diversity and Gini coefficients with the tcR R package. Repertoire sharing was quantified using the overlap coefficient calculated on TCRB nucleotide sequences. Sourced from immuneACCESS, this table was stored by TCRdb with only in-frame sequences that have V and J called. A share of the clones is absent; for the studies checked, an unresolved V gene accounts for under half, and the remainder has no known explanation. From that table come the V and J calls and clone size; the DNA was used to work out D and trimming. The sample table lists 300,000 to 400,000 clones, under 8.5% of them with a count of one. The ten most abundant clones make up around 0.45% of the sample.

Sample: central memory CD4+ T cells from blood. The sequence is built from TRBV19 and TRBJ1-5; TRBD1 could be the D gene, as 6 bases match. This clonotype was obtained from a woman aged 18-29 years in good health. The base sequence is TGTGCCAGTAGTATGTATGGGGCGCGGGGGGCAAATCAGCCCCAGCATTTT. This sequence encodes CASSMYGARGANQPQHF.